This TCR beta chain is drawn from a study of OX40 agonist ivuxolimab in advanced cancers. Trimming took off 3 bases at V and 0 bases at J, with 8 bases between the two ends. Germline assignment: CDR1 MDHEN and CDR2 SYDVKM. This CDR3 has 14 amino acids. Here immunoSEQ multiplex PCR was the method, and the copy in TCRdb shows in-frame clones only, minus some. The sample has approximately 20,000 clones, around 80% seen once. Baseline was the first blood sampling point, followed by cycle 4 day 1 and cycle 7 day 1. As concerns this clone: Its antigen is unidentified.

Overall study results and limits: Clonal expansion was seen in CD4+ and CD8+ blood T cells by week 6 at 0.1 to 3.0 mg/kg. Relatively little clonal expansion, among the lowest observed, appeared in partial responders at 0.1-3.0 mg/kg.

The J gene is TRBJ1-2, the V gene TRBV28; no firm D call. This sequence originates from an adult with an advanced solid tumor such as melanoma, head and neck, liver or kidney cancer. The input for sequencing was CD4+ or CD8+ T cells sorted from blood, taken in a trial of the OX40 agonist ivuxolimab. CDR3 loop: CASSFGPSNYGYTF. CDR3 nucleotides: TGTGCCAGCAGTTTTGGACCCTCTAACTATGGCTACACCTTC.